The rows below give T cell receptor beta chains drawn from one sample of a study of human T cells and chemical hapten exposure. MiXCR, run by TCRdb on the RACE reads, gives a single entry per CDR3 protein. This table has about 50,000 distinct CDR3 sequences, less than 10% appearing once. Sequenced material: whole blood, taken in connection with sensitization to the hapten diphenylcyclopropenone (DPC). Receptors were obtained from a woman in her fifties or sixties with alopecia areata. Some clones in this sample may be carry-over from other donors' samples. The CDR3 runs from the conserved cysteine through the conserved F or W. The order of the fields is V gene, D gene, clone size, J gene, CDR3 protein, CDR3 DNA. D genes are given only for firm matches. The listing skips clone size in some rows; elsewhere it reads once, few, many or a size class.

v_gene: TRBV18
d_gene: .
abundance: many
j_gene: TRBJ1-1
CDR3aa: CASCTGLNTEAFF
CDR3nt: TGTGCCAGCTGCACAGGGTTGAACACTGAAGCTTTCTTT

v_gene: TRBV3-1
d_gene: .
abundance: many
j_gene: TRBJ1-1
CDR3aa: CASSPPSSDAEAFF
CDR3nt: TGTGCCAGCAGCCCACCGTCCAGCGATGCTGAAGCTTTCTTT

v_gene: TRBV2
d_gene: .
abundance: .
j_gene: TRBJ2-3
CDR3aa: CASDRLRARDTQYF
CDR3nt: TGTGCCAGCGATAGGCTGCGTGCCCGGGATACGCAGTATTTT

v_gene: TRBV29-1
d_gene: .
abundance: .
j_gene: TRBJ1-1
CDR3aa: CSVPGEAFF
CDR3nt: TGCAGCGTCCCGGGGGAAGCTTTCTTT

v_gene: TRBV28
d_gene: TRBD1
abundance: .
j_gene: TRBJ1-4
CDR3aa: CASSPGTGKLFF
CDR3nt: TGTGCCAGCAGTCCGGGGACAGGGAAACTGTTTTTT

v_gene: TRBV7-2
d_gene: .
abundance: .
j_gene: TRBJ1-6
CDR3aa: CASSPTADSPLHF
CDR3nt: TGTGCCAGCAGCCCGACGGCGGATTCACCCCTCCACTTT

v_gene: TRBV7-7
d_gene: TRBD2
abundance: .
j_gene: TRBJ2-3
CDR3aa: CASSPIGLAGGTQYF
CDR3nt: TGTGCCAGCAGCCCCATTGGACTAGCGGGGGGTACGCAGTATTTT

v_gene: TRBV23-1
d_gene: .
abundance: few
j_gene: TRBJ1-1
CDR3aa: CASSRGFDEAFF
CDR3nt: TGCGCCAGCAGCCGGGGATTTGACGAAGCTTTCTTT

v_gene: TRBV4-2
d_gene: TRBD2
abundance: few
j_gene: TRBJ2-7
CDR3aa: CASSQGSSGSTHEQYF
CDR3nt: TGTGCCAGCAGCCAAGGGAGTAGCGGGAGTACCCACGAGCAGTACTTC

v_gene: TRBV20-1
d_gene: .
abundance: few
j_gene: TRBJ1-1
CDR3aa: CSADRAGTEAFF
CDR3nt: TGCAGTGCTGATAGGGCGGGCACTGAAGCTTTCTTT

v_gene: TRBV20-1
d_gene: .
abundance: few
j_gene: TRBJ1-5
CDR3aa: CSATIDSGTQVPQHF
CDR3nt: TGCAGTGCTACGATAGACTCCGGGACGCAAGTGCCCCAGCATTTT

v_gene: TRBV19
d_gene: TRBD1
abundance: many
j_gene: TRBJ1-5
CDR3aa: CASTPPAGTGGQQPQHF
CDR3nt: TGTGCCAGTACCCCCCCCGCCGGGACAGGGGGACAGCAGCCCCAGCATTTT

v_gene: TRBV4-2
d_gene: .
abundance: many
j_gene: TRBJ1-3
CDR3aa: CASSQAWARGTGNTIYF
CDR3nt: TGTGCCAGCAGCCAAGCCTGGGCCAGAGGTACTGGAAACACCATATATTTT

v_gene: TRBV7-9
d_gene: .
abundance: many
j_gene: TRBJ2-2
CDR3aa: CASSLAPFRTGELFF
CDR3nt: TGTGCCAGCAGCTTAGCCCCCTTCCGCACCGGGGAGCTGTTTTTT

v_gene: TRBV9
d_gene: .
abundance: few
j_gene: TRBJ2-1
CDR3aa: CASSPDSDEQFF
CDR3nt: TGTGCCAGCAGTCCTGACTCCGATGAGCAGTTCTTC

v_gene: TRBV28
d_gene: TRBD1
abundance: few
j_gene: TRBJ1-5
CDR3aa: CASRPGQGISQPQHF
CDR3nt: TGTGCCAGCAGACCGGGACAGGGCATCTCTCAGCCCCAGCATTTT

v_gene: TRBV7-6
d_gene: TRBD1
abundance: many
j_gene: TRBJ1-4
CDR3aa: CASSPPEVRGKEKLFF
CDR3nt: TGTGCCAGCAGCCCCCCCGAAGTCAGGGGGAAGGAAAAACTGTTTTTT

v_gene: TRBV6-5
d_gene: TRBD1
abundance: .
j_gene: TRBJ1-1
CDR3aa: CANSLRGRRTEAFF
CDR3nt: TGTGCCAACAGTCTCAGGGGGCGCAGGACTGAAGCTTTCTTT

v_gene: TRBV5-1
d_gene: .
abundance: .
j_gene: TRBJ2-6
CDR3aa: CASSVGGLGTNVLTF
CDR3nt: TGCGCCAGCAGCGTCGGGGGCCTGGGGACCAACGTCCTGACTTTC

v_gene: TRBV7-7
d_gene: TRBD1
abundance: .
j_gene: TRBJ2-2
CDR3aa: CASSPRTGGGTGELFF
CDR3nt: TGTGCTAGCAGCCCTAGGACAGGGGGCGGCACCGGGGAGCTGTTTTTT

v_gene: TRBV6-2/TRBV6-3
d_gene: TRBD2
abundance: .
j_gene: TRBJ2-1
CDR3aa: CASSFSGGSYNEQFF
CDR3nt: TGTGCCAGCAGTTTCAGCGGGGGATCGTACAATGAGCAGTTCTTC

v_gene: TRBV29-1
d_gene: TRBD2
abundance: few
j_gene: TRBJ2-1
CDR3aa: CSVVPGTSSGVGHEQFF
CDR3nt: TGCAGCGTTGTCCCCGGGACTAGCTCGGGAGTGGGCCATGAGCAGTTCTTC

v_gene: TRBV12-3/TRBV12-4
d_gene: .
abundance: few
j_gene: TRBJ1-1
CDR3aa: CASSPGRGTEAFF
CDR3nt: TGTGCCAGCAGTCCGGGGAGGGGCACTGAAGCTTTCTTT

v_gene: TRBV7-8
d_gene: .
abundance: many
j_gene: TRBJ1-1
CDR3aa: CASSLGVTEAFF
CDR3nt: TGTGCCAGCAGCTTGGGGGTCACTGAAGCTTTCTTT

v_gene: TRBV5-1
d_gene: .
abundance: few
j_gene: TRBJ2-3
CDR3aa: CASSLALGSTDTQYF
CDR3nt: TGCGCCAGCAGCTTGGCGTTGGGGAGCACAGATACGCAGTATTTT

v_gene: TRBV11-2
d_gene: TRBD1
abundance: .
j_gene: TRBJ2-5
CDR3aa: CASSLGQGTETQYF
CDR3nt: TGTGCCAGCAGCTTAGGACAGGGGACAGAGACCCAGTACTTC

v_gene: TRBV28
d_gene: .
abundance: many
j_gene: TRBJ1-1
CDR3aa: CASSGGPALAFF
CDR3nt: TGTGCCAGCAGTGGGGGGCCGGCGCTCGCTTTCTTT

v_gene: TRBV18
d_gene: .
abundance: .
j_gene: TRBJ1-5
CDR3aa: CASSPSVRSNQPQHF
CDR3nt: TGTGCCAGCTCACCATCAGTTAGAAGCAATCAGCCCCAGCATTTT

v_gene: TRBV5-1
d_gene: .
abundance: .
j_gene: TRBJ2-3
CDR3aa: CASSLTLSVDTQYF
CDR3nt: TGCGCCAGCAGCTTGACGTTATCGGTGGATACGCAGTATTTT

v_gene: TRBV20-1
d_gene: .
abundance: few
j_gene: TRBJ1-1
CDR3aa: CSAGRETGVNTEAFF
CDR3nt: TGCAGTGCTGGCCGGGAGACGGGGGTGAACACTGAAGCTTTCTTT

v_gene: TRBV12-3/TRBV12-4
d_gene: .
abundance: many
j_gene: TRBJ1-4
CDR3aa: CASSLRRATNEKLFF
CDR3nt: TGTGCCAGCAGTTTACGGCGGGCAACTAATGAAAAACTGTTTTTT

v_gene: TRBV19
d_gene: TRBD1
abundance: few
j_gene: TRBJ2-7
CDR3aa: CASSIQGDPYEQYF
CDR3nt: TGTGCCAGTAGTATCCAGGGGGATCCCTACGAGCAGTACTTC

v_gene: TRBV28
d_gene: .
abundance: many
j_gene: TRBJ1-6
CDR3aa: CASSLEGNSPLHF
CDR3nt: TGTGCCAGCAGTTTAGAGGGGAATTCACCCCTCCACTTT

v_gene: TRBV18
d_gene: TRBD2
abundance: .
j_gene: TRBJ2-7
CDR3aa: CASSPPGTSGGYEQYF
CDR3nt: TGTGCCAGCTCACCACCCGGGACTAGCGGGGGCTACGAGCAGTACTTC

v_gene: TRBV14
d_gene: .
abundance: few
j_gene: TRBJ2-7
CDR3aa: CARAGIFECEQYF
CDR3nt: TGTGCCAGGGCCGGGATTTTTGAATGCGAGCAGTACTTC

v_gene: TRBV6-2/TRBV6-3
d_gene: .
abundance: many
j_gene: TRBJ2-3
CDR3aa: CASSYILIDTQYF
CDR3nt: TGTGCCAGCAGTTACATATTAATAGATACGCAGTATTTT

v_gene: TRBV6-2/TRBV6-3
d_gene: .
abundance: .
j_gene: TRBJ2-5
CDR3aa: CASRPGLQETQYF
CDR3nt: TGTGCCAGCAGACCAGGGCTCCAAGAGACCCAGTACTTC

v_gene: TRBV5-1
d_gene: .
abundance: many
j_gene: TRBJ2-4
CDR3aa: CASSFLPGDAKNIQYF
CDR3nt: TGCGCCAGCAGCTTTTTGCCCGGGGATGCCAAAAACATTCAGTACTTC

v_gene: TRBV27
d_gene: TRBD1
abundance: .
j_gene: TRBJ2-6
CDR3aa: CASSPRDSRSGANVLTF
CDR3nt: TGTGCCAGCAGTCCCCGGGACAGCCGCTCTGGGGCCAACGTCCTGACTTTC

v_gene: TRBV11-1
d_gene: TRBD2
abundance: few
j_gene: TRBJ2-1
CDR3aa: CASSLSPSGIINEQFF
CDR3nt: TGTGCCAGCAGCTTAAGCCCAAGCGGGATCATCAATGAGCAGTTCTTC

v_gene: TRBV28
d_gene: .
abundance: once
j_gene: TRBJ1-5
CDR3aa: CASLQGTGAGNQPQHF
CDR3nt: TGTGCCAGCCTCCAGGGGACCGGGGCGGGCAATCAGCCCCAGCATTTT

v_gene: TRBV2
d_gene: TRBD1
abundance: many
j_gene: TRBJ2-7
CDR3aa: CASRAGTGSYEQYF
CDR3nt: TGTGCCAGCAGGGCCGGGACAGGGTCCTACGAGCAGTACTTC

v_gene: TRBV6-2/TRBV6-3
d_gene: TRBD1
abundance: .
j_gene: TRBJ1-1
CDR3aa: CASSYPRTGGEIAFF
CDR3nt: TGTGCCAGCAGTTACCCACGGACAGGGGGTGAAATCGCTTTCTTT

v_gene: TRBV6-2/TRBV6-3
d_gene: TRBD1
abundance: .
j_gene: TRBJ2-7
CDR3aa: CASSSLGQVAYEQYF
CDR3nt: TGTGCCAGCAGTTCCTTAGGACAGGTCGCCTACGAGCAGTACTTC

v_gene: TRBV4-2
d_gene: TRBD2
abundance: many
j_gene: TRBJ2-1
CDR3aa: CASSVYLGTSGREVNEQFF
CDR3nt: TGTGCCAGCAGCGTATACCTGGGGACTAGCGGGAGGGAAGTCAATGAGCAGTTCTTC

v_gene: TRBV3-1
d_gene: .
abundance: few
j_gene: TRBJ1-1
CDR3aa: CASSQEWGWSEAFF
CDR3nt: TGTGCCAGCAGCCAAGAATGGGGTTGGAGTGAAGCTTTCTTT

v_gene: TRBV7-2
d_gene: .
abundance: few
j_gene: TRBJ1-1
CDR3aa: CASNSPPNSEAFF
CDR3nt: TGTGCCAGCAACTCACCTCCTAACAGTGAAGCTTTCTTT

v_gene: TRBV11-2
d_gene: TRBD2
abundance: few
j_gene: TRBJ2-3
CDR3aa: CASSLEPGLAGGADTQYF
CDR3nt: TGTGCCAGCAGCTTGGAGCCGGGACTAGCGGGGGGTGCAGATACGCAGTATTTT

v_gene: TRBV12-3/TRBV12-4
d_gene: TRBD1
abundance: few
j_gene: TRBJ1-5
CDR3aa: CASSRGQGARQPQHF
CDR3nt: TGTGCCAGCAGTAGGGGACAGGGGGCCAGACAGCCCCAGCATTTT

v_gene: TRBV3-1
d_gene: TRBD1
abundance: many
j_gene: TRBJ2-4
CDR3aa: CASSQEGTGKAKNIQYF
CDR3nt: TGTGCCAGCAGCCAAGAAGGGACAGGGAAGGCCAAAAACATTCAGTACTTC

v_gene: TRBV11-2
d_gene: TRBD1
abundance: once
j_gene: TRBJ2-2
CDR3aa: CASSADRLGTGELFF
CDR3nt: TGTGCCAGCAGCGCGGACAGGTTGGGGACCGGGGAGCTGTTTTTT

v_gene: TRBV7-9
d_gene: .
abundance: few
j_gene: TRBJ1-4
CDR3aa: CASSFGPATNEKLFF
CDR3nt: TGTGCCAGCAGCTTCGGGCCCGCAACTAATGAAAAACTGTTTTTT